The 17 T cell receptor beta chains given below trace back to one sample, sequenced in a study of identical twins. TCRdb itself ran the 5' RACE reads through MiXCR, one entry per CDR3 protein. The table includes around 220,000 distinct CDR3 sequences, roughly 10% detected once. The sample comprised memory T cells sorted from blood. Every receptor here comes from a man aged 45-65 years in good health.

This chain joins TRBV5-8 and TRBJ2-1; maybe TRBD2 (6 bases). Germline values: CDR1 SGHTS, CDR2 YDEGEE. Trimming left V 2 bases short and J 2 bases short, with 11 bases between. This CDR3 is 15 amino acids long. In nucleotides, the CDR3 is TGTGCCAGCAGCTTCCGGGGGACCCCCTACAATGAGCAGTTCTTC. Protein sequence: CASSFRGTPYNEQFF.

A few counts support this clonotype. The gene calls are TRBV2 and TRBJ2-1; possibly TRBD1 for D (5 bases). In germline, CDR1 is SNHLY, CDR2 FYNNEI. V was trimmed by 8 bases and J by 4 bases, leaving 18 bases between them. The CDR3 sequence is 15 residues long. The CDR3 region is CASGAEAALYNEQFF. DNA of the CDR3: TGTGCCAGCGGGGCCGAGGCCGCCCTGTACAATGAGCAGTTCTTC.

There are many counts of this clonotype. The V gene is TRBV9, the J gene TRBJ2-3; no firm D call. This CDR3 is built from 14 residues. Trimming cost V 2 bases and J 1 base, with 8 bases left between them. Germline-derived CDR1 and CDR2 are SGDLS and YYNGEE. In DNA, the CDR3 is TGTGCCAGCAGCGTGGCTTCTGGCACAGATACGCAGTATTTT. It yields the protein CASSVASGTDTQYF.

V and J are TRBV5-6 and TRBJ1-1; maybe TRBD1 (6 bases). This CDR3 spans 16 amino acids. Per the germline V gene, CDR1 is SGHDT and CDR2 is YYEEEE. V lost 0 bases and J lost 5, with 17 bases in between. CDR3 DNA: TGTGCCAGCAGCTTGGATGGAGGGGGGCGGGGAACTGAAGCTTTCTTT. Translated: CASSLDGGGRGTEAFF.

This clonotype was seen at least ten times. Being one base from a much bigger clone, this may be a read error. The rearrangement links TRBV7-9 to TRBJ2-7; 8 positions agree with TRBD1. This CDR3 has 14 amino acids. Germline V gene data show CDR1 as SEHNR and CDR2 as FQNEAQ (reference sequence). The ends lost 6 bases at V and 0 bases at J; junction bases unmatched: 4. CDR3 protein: CASRPGTGSYEQYF. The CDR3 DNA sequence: TGTGCCAGCAGACCCGGGACAGGCTCCTACGAGCAGTACTTC.

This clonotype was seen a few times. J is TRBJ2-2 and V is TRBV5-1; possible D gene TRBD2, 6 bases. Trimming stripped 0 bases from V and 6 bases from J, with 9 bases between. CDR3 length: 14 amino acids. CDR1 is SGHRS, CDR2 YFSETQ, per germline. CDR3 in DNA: TGCGCCAGCAGCTTGGCCTGGGGGGCCGGGGAGCTGTTTTTT. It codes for CASSLAWGAGELFF.

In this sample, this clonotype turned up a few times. CDR3: CASTERTGAGELFF. CDR3 bases: TGCGCCAGCACCGAACGGACAGGGGCCGGGGAGCTGTTTTTT. The chain uses TRBV5-1 and TRBJ2-2; 9 bases agree with TRBD1. CDR3 length equals 14 residues. After removal of 6 bases from V and 6 bases from J, the junction contained 6 bases not matched to a gene. Germline CDR1 and CDR2: SGHRS and YFSETQ.

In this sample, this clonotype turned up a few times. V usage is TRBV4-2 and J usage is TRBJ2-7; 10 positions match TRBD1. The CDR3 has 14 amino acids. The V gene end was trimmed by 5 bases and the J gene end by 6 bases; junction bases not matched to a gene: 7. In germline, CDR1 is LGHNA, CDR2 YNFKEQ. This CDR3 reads CASSARDRGREQYF. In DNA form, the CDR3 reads TGTGCCAGCAGCGCCCGGGACAGGGGACGCGAGCAGTACTTC.

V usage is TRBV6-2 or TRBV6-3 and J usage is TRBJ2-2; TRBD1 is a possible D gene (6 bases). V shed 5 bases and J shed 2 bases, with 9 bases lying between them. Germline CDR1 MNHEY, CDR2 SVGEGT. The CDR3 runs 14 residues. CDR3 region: CASSPQGNTGELFF. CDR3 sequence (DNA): TGTGCCAGCAGTCCACAGGGAAACACCGGGGAGCTGTTTTTT.

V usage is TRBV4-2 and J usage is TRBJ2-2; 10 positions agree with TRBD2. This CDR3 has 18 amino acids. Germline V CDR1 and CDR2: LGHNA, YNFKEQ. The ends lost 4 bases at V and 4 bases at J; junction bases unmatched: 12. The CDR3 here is CASSLETSGRRGTGELFF. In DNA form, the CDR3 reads TGTGCCAGCAGCCTTGAGACTAGCGGGCGGAGGGGCACCGGGGAGCTGTTTTTT.

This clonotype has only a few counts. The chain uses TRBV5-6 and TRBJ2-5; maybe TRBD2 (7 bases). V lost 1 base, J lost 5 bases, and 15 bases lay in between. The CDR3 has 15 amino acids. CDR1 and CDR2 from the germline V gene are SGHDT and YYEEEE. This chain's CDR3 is CASSLRGGPVETQYF. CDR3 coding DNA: TGTGCCAGCAGCTTGAGGGGGGGGCCGGTGGAGACCCAGTACTTC.

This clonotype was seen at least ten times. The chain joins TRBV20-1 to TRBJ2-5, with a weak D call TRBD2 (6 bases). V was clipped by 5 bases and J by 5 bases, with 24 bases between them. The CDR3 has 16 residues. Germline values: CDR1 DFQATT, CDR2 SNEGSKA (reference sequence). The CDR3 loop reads CSASPIGGPGVETQYF. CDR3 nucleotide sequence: TGCAGTGCTTCCCCCATCGGGGGTCCGGGAGTTGAGACCCAGTACTTC.

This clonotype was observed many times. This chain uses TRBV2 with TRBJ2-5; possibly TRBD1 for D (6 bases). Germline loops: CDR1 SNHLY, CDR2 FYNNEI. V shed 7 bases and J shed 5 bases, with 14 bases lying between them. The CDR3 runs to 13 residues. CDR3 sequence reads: CASNGQLGETQYF. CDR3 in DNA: TGTGCCAGCAATGGACAGTTGGGCGAGACCCAGTACTTC.

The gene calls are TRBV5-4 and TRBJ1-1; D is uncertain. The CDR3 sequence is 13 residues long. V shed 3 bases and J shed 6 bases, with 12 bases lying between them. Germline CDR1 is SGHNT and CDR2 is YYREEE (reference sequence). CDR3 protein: CASSSLTLPEAFF. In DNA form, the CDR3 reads TGTGCCAGCAGCTCCTTGACATTACCTGAAGCTTTCTTT.

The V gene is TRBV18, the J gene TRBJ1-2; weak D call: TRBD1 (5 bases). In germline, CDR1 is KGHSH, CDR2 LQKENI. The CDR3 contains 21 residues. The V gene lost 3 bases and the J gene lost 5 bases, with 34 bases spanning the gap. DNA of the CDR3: TGTGCCAGCTCACCTCGAACACCTTTCACAGTGGGGCAGGCAACCGGTTATGGCTACACCTTC. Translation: CASSPRTPFTVGQATGYGYTF.

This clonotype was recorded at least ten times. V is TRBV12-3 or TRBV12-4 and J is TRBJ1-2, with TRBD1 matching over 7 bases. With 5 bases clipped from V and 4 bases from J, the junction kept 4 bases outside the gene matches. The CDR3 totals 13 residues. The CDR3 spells CASSTTGVYGYTF. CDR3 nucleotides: TGTGCCAGCAGTACAACAGGGGTCTATGGCTACACCTTC.

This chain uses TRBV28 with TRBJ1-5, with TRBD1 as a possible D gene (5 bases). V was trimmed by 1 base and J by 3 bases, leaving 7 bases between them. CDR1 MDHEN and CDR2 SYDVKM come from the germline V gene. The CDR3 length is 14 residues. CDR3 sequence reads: CASSLSGYNQPQHF. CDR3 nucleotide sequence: TGTGCCAGCAGTTTATCAGGGTACAATCAGCCCCAGCATTTT.